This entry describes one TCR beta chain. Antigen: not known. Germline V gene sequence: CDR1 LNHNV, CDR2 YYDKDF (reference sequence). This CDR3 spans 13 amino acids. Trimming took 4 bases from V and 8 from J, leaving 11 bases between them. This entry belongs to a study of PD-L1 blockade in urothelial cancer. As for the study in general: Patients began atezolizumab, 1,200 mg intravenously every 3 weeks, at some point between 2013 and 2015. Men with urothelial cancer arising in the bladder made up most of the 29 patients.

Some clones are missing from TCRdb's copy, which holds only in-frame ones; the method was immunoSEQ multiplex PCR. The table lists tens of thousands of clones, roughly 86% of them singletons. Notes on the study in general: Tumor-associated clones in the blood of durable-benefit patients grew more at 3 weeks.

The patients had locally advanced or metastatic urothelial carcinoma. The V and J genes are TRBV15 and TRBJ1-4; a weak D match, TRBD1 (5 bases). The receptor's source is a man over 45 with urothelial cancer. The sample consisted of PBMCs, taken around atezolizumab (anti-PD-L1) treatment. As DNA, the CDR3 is TGTGCCACCAGCATGGAGGGGCGGGAAAAACTGTTTTTT. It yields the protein CATSMEGREKLFF. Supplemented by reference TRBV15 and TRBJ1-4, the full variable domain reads DAMVIQNPRYQVTQFGKPVTLSCSQTLNHNVMYWYQQKSSQAPKLLFHYYDKDFNNEADTPDNFQSRRPNTSFCFLDIRSPGLGDTAMYLCATSMEGREKLFFGSGTQLSVL.